This T cell receptor (beta chain) was observed in a study of cytomegalovirus exposure and HLA in healthy donors. Researchers ran the PCR with 60 Vbeta and 13 Jbeta primers. Profiled with immunoSEQ multiplex PCR; TCRdb holds only in-frame clones, not every one. The table shows fewer than 200,000 clones, with approximately 79% occurring only once. Regarding this clone: Its matching antigen is unknown.

General observations from the study: Confirmation was obtained in vitro that a few CMV-associated chains are specific for CMV antigens. Within an earlier analysis, most TCR beta V segments proved productive either about 87% or about 30% of the time.

The CDR3 covers 14 residues. Germline V CDR1 and CDR2: SGHNT, YYREEE (reference sequence). Trimming took 3 bases from V and 7 from J, leaving 17 bases between them. This clonotype was sampled from a man aged 55-75 years in good health and CMV-seronegative. The sample consisted of PBMCs. The chain joins TRBV5-4 to TRBJ2-7; a weak D match, TRBD2 (6 bases). CDR3 loop: CASSSGLADYEQYF. CDR3 nucleotide sequence: TGTGCCAGCAGCTCGGGGTTGGCGGACTATGAGCAGTACTTC.